These 2 T cell receptor beta chains came from one sample sequenced in a study of shared clonotypes between healthy human individuals. Sequencing was performed with immunoSEQ multiplex PCR; in TCRdb, only in-frame clones are kept and a portion is missing. The sample includes hundreds of thousands of clones, about 96% of them seen just once. Specimen: naive CD4+ T cells sorted from blood. Noted subset: CD45RA+ positively selected. The source of these receptors is a woman in her 30s in good health.

The rearrangement links TRBV11-2 to TRBJ2-7, with 11 nucleotides matching TRBD1. In germline, CDR1 is SGHAT, CDR2 FQNNGV. This CDR3 comprises 15 residues. J gave up 6 bases and V 5 bases, and 9 bases lay outside the gene matches. This CDR3 reads CASSLRVGTGGEQYF. The CDR3 DNA sequence: TGTGCCAGCAGCCTCCGGGTCGGGACAGGGGGCGAGCAGTACTTC. Full variable domain (missing parts from reference TRBV11-2 and TRBJ2-7): EAGVAQSPRYKIIEKRQSVAFWCNPISGHATLYWYQQILGQGPKLLIQFQNNGVVDDSQLPKDRFSAERLKGVDSTLKIQPAKLEDSAVYLCASSLRVGTGGEQYFGPGTRLTVT.

This chain connects TRBV10-1 to TRBJ2-7, with D unresolved. Trimming removed 0 bases from V and 3 bases from J, with 12 bases in between. CDR3 size: 15 residues. From germline, CDR1 is WNHNN and CDR2 SYGVQD (reference sequence). The CDR3 bases are TGCGCCAGCAGTGAGTCGCGGCAGAATGTCTACGAGCAGTACTTC. Translated, it gives CASSESRQNVYEQYF.